The 4 T cell receptor beta chains below come from one sample, sequenced in a study of Graves' ophthalmopathy and Graves' hyperthyroidism. Amplified material comprised TCR beta CDR3 regions derived from RNA transcripts. HTBI primers were used in a first-round RT-PCR, which preceded a second-round multiplex PCR. Each CDR3 protein is one row after TCRdb ran MiXCR on the multiplex PCR reads. The sample has 40,000 to 50,000 distinct CDR3 sequences, approximately 52% seen once. Sequenced sample: peripheral blood. Source of these receptors: an adult man with Graves' ophthalmopathy.

This chain uses TRBV15 with TRBJ1-5; a possible D gene is TRBD1 (5 bases). V lost 0 bases and J 4 bases, leaving 10 bases between the germline ends. Germline lookup yields CDR1 LNHNV and CDR2 YYDKDF (reference sequence). This CDR3 spans 15 amino acids. The CDR3 DNA sequence: TGTGCCACCAGCAGAGATCTGGGGCTAAATCAGCCCCAGCATTTT. Its translation is CATSRDLGLNQPQHF.

The chain combines TRBV20-1 with TRBJ1-6, with D possibly being TRBD1 (5 bases). V lost 5 bases and J lost 0, with 11 bases in between. CDR1 and CDR2 from the germline V gene are DFQATT and SNEGSKA (reference sequence). This CDR3 comprises 15 residues. As DNA, the CDR3 is TGCAGTGCTCGGCGGGGCAGCTCCTATAATTCACCCCTCCACTTT. Residues: CSARRGSSYNSPLHF.

The V gene is TRBV12-5, the J gene TRBJ2-1; TRBD2 aligns across 9 bases. V dropped 4 bases and J dropped 8; count of bases not matched to a gene: 3. CDR3 length equals 13 residues. Germline V gene data show CDR1 as LGHNT and CDR2 as FRNRAP. This chain's CDR3 is CASGYSGSDEQFF. CDR3 DNA sequence: TGTGCTAGTGGTTATAGCGGGAGCGATGAGCAGTTCTTC.

The V gene is TRBV10-1, the J gene TRBJ2-3, with 9 bases aligning to TRBD2. The CDR3 sequence is 17 residues long. CDR1 is WNHNN and CDR2 is SYGVQD in the germline V gene (reference sequence). V lost 1 base to trimming and J lost 1 base; unmatched junction nucleotides: 6. In nucleotides, the CDR3 is TGCGCCAGCAGTGAGTGGGGTCAGCGGGGGGGCACAGATACGCAGTATTTT. Translation: CASSEWGQRGGTDTQYF.